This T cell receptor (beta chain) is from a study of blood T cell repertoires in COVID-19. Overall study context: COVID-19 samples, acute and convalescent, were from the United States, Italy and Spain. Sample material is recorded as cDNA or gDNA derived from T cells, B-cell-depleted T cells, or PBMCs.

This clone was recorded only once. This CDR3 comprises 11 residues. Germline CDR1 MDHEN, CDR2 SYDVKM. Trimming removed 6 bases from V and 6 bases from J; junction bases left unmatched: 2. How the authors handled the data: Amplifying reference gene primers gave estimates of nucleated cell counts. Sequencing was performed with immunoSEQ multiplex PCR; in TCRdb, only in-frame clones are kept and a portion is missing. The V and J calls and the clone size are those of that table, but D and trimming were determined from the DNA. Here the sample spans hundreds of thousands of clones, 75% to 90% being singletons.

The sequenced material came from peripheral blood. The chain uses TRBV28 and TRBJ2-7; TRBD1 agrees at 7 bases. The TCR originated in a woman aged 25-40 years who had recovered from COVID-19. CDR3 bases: TGTGCCAGCAGAACAGGGGTCGAGCAGTACTTC. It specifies CASRTGVEQYF.